Presented here are 17 T cell receptor beta chains from one specimen sequenced in a study of response to subunit inactivated influenza vaccine. TCRdb itself ran the RT-PCR reads through MiXCR, one entry per CDR3 protein. In the table there are more than 450,000 distinct CDR3 sequences, approximately 10% of which are singletons. These data also formed part of another study, on T cells expressing NK-cell markers. That source adds: The cDNA for TCR beta came from 5'RACE template switching with UMIs.

Source: PBMCs from blood, taken on the day of vaccination. All receptors come from a man aged 45-65 years who received an inactivated influenza vaccine.

The J gene is TRBJ2-1, the V gene TRBV29-1; 9 bases line up with TRBD2. The CDR3 has 18 amino acids. CDR1 is SQVTM and CDR2 is ANQGSEA in the germline V gene. Trimming at V came to 4 bases and at J to 4 bases, leaving 17 bases not matched to a gene. CDR3 region: CSVVGVAIAGVWYNEQFF. The CDR3 bases are TGCAGCGTTGTGGGGGTTGCGATAGCGGGAGTCTGGTACAATGAGCAGTTCTTC.

Only a few counts were recorded for this clonotype. The chain joins TRBV4-3 to TRBJ1-3; D call uncertain. This CDR3 comprises 15 residues. The V and J ends lost 0 bases and 0 bases respectively, with 6 bases between them. The germline CDR1 and CDR2 sequences are LGHNA and YSLEER. This CDR3 is CASSQDLGSGNTIYF. In nucleotides, the CDR3 is TGCGCCAGCAGCCAAGATCTGGGCTCTGGAAACACCATATATTTT.

The V and J genes are TRBV12-3 or TRBV12-4 and TRBJ2-1, with D maybe TRBD2 (6 bases). The CDR3 runs to 18 residues. Trimming removed 4 bases from V and 0 bases from J, with 19 bases in between. The CDR3 nucleotides read TGTGCCAGCAGTTCCTCAACTAGCCGATTAACCTCCTACAATGAGCAGTTCTTC. Amino acids: CASSSSTSRLTSYNEQFF.

This clonotype has just a few counts. This chain connects TRBV12-3 or TRBV12-4 to TRBJ2-2, with a weak D call TRBD1 (7 bases). V was shortened by 6 bases and J by 7 bases, with 18 bases between the two germline ends. This CDR3 has 15 amino acids. In nucleotides, the CDR3 is TGTGCCAGCAGCCCGGACGGAGGGGGCGGCGGGGAGCTGTTTTTT. Translated, it gives CASSPDGGGGGELFF.

V gene TRBV20-1 combines with J gene TRBJ2-1, with TRBD1 matching 9 bases. The V gene end was trimmed by 4 bases and the J gene end by 8 bases; junction bases not matched to a gene: 12. Germline CDR1 reads DFQATT; CDR2 reads SNEGSKA (reference sequence). The CDR3 extends over 15 amino acids. The CDR3, as DNA: TGCAGTGCTATTTTTTTGGACAGGGGTCAGTATGAGCAGTTCTTC. Protein product: CSAIFLDRGQYEQFF.

This clonotype was counted many times. The chain has TRBV20-1 and TRBJ1-6; TRBD1 might be the D (6 bases). The CDR3 length is 15 residues. Trimming removed 4 bases from V and 7 bases from J, with 17 bases in between. Germline CDR1 is DFQATT and CDR2 is SNEGSKA (reference sequence). The DNA for the CDR3 is TGCAGTGCTAACACGGGGGGCGCGTGGAATTCACCCCTCCACTTT. Encoded protein: CSANTGGAWNSPLHF.

This clonotype was seen many times. This sequence joins TRBV12-3 or TRBV12-4 and TRBJ1-2; D uncertain. The CDR3 contains 13 residues. V lost 5 bases, J lost 0 bases, and 7 bases lay in between. Here the CDR3 DNA reads TGTGCCAGCAGTCAGGTAGCTAACTATGGCTACACCTTC. Translation gives CASSQVANYGYTF.

This clonotype occurred a few times. The chain links TRBV5-6 to TRBJ2-7, with D possibly being TRBD1 (6 bases). Trimming left V 0 bases short and J 1 base short, with 8 bases between. The CDR3 extends over 14 amino acids. Germline V gene data show CDR1 as SGHDT and CDR2 as YYEEEE. The CDR3 here is CASSLGTESYEQYF. CDR3 DNA: TGTGCCAGCAGCTTGGGGACAGAGTCCTACGAGCAGTACTTC. Together with reference TRBV5-6 and TRBJ2-7, the CDR3 gives the full variable domain: DAGVTQSPTHLIKTRGQQVTLRCSPKSGHDTVSWYQQALGQGPQFIFQYYEEEERQRGNFPDRFSGHQFPNYSSELNVNALLLGDSALYLCASSLGTESYEQYFGPGTRLTVT.

This clonotype has a count of ten or more. This rearrangement joins TRBV7-2 to TRBJ2-2, with 7 bases identical to TRBD1. Germline values: CDR1 SGHTA, CDR2 FQGNSA. The junction had 8 bases not matched to a gene; V was cut back by 6 bases and J by 1 base. The CDR3 is 16 residues long. In DNA form, the CDR3 reads TGTGCCAGCAGAAGGGGGCCGGACGGGAACACCGGGGAGCTGTTTTTT. It specifies CASRRGPDGNTGELFF.

This clonotype was seen more than once but under ten times. The genes are TRBV24-1 and TRBJ2-4; D possibly corresponds to TRBD2 (6 bases). The length of the CDR3 is 14 residues. The V gene's germline CDR1 is KGHDR and CDR2 SFDVKD. Trimming took off 5 bases at V and 1 base at J, with 8 bases between the two ends. The CDR3 DNA is TGTGCCACCAGTGTAGCGGAGGCCAAAAACATTCAGTACTTC. Translating it yields CATSVAEAKNIQYF.

The chain links TRBV29-1 to TRBJ2-7; 7 nucleotides line up with TRBD2. This CDR3 is built from 15 residues. V lost 1 base, J lost 4 bases, and 10 bases stayed unmatched. Germline loops: CDR1 SQVTM, CDR2 ANQGSEA. CDR3 region: CSVEVSGTKAYEQYF. The CDR3, as DNA: TGCAGCGTTGAAGTATCCGGGACTAAGGCGTACGAGCAGTACTTC.

The V call is TRBV3-1, the J call TRBJ1-1; D is ambiguous. There are 14 residues in the CDR3. V lost 1 base and J 1 base, leaving 7 bases between the germline ends. Germline-derived CDR1 and CDR2 are LGHDT and YNNKEL (reference sequence). This CDR3 is CASSQVSQNTEAFF. Written as DNA, the CDR3 is TGTGCCAGCAGCCAAGTATCCCAGAACACTGAAGCTTTCTTT.

V and J are TRBV7-2 and TRBJ2-4; TRBD1 is a possible D gene (5 bases). This CDR3 has 15 residues. The germline V gene has CDR1 SGHTA and CDR2 FQGNSA. The germline V and J ends were trimmed by 0 bases and 6 bases, with 12 bases remaining between them. The CDR3 bases are TGTGCCAGCAGCTTAGCCTCAGGGATGATAAACATTCAGTACTTC. Its translation: CASSLASGMINIQYF.

This clonotype was seen a few times. The CDR3 DNA sequence: TGTGCCAGCAGTGATGGACTAAGGACCTCTGACAATGAGCAGTTCTTC. Protein product: CASSDGLRTSDNEQFF. The chain joins TRBV6-1 to TRBJ2-1, with D perhaps matching TRBD2 (6 bases). The CDR3 is 16 amino acids. Trimming shortened V by 3 bases and J by 5 bases, and 17 bases separated the two germline ends. CDR1 is MNHNS, CDR2 SASEGT, per germline.

This clonotype was counted ten times or more. The chain has TRBV29-1 and TRBJ2-3; 8 bases match TRBD2. Germline V gene sequence: CDR1 SQVTM, CDR2 ANQGSEA. The CDR3 is made up of 12 amino acids. Trimming at V came to 8 bases and at J to 13 bases, leaving 14 bases not matched to a gene. CDR3 amino acids: CSFKTQRGQEYF. As DNA, the CDR3 is TGCAGCTTTAAAACACAGCGGGGGCAGGAGTATTTT.

This clonotype has a handful of counts. This chain uses TRBV29-1 with TRBJ2-2; no definite D call. Trimming removed 4 bases from V and 3 bases from J, with 12 bases in between. CDR3 length equals 14 residues. Germline V lookup: CDR1 SQVTM, CDR2 ANQGSEA. The DNA for the CDR3 is TGCAGCGTTGTGAGTCAGGAGCACACCGGGGAGCTGTTTTTT. Amino acids: CSVVSQEHTGELFF.

Only one count was recorded for this clonotype. The V and J genes are TRBV28 and TRBJ2-5; TRBD2 matches 8 bases. There are 14 residues in the CDR3. Germline values: CDR1 MDHEN, CDR2 SYDVKM. V gave up 5 bases and J gave up 5 bases; unmatched junction bases: 7. CDR3 loop: CASSRHREGETQYF. CDR3 nucleotides: TGTGCCAGCAGTCGCCACCGGGAGGGCGAGACCCAGTACTTC. Filled out from reference TRBV28 and TRBJ2-5, the complete variable domain reads DVKVTQSSRYLVKRTGEKVFLECVQDMDHENMFWYRQDPGLGLRLIYFSYDVKMKEKGDIPEGYSVSREKKERFSLILESASTNQTSMYLCASSRHREGETQYFGPGTRLLVL.